One and the same sample provided the 29 T cell receptor beta chains below, sequenced in a study of blood T cell repertoires in COVID-19. The data were produced by immunoSEQ multiplex PCR, yet TCRdb's version contains in-frame clones alone and is incomplete. The table lists some 160,000 clones, approximately 73% of them singletons. Input material: peripheral blood. The receptor source for this set is a man aged 55 to 70 with acute or convalescent COVID-19.

This clone was detected a few times. The chain combines TRBV28 with TRBJ2-3; 13 bases agree with TRBD2. CDR1 is MDHEN, CDR2 SYDVKM, per germline. The J segment lost 4 bases and the V segment lost 4 bases, leaving 8 bases of the junction unmatched. The CDR3 loop spans 17 amino acids. CDR3 residues: CASSSTSGRAPADTQYF. CDR3 DNA sequence: TGTGCCAGCAGTTCAACTAGCGGGAGGGCGCCGGCAGATACGCAGTATTTT.

The chain is built from TRBV5-6 and TRBJ1-2; TRBD1 aligns across 10 bases. Germline values: CDR1 SGHDT, CDR2 YYEEEE. The trim removed 6 bases at V and 6 bases at J, leaving 5 bases unmatched. The CDR3 is 13 residues long. The chain's CDR3 is CASIRQGADGYTF. The CDR3 bases are TGTGCCAGCATCCGACAGGGGGCCGATGGCTACACCTTC. Variable domain in full (rest from reference TRBV5-6 and TRBJ1-2): DAGVTQSPTHLIKTRGQQVTLRCSPKSGHDTVSWYQQALGQGPQFIFQYYEEEERQRGNFPDRFSGHQFPNYSSELNVNALLLGDSALYLCASIRQGADGYTFGSGTRLTVV.

This clone was recorded once. The chain has TRBV2 and TRBJ2-3; 14 bases fit TRBD2. V gave up 4 bases and J gave up 3 bases; unmatched junction bases: 15. CDR1 and CDR2 (germline): SNHLY, FYNNEI. The CDR3 consists of 20 residues. The chain's CDR3 is CASSGALTSGRAGWTDTQYF. CDR3 coding DNA: TGTGCCAGCAGTGGGGCATTGACTAGCGGGAGGGCTGGGTGGACAGATACGCAGTATTTT.

This chain connects TRBV9 to TRBJ2-7; D gene ambiguous. V was trimmed by 4 bases and J by 6 bases, leaving 17 bases between them. In germline, CDR1 is SGDLS, CDR2 YYNGEE. This CDR3 is 14 amino acids long. CDR3 protein: CASSPFSSLLEQYF. The CDR3 region has the DNA TGTGCCAGCAGCCCCTTTTCTAGTCTGCTCGAGCAGTACTTC.

This chain links TRBV18 with TRBJ2-7, with TRBD1 matching 8 bases. CDR3 size: 15 residues. With V trimmed by 3 bases and J by 3 bases, 7 bases remained unmatched. The germline gives CDR1 KGHSH, CDR2 LQKENI. CDR3 in amino acids: CASSPESGTGYEQYF. For the CDR3, the DNA is TGTGCCAGCTCACCGGAGTCCGGGACAGGCTACGAGCAGTACTTC.

The J gene is TRBJ1-2, the V gene TRBV4-1; the match to TRBD1 covers 7 bases. The CDR3 sequence is 15 residues long. With 0 bases clipped from V and 3 bases from J, the junction kept 4 bases outside the gene matches. Looked up from germline, CDR1 is MGHRA and CDR2 is YSYEKL. The chain's CDR3 is CASSQDTRGDYGYTF. The CDR3, as DNA: TGCGCCAGCAGCCAAGACACCAGGGGGGACTATGGCTACACCTTC.

The chain is built from TRBV7-8 and TRBJ2-1; 12 bases are shared with TRBD2. Trimming cost V 1 base and J 6 bases; bases outside gene matches: 7. The V gene's germline CDR1 is SGHVS and CDR2 FQNEAQ. The CDR3 is 17 residues long. The CDR3: CASSLGVRLAGANEQFF. For the CDR3, the DNA is TGTGCCAGCAGCTTAGGAGTCCGACTAGCGGGAGCCAATGAGCAGTTCTTC.

The chain is built from TRBV29-1 and TRBJ1-1; possible D gene TRBD1, 5 bases. Trimming took off 6 bases at V and 3 bases at J, with 11 bases between the two ends. Germline-derived CDR1 and CDR2 are SQVTM and ANQGSEA. The CDR3 contains 12 residues. The chain's CDR3 is CSVSPRDTEAFF. The CDR3 nucleotides are TGCAGCGTCTCCCCCAGGGACACTGAAGCTTTCTTT.

The J gene is TRBJ1-1, the V gene TRBV18; no firm D call. This CDR3 contains 14 residues. Trimming shortened V by 5 bases and J by 1 base, and 11 bases separated the two germline ends. Germline CDR1 reads KGHSH; CDR2 reads LQKENI. The CDR3, as DNA: TGTGCCAGCTCATCCGAAACCGGGAACACTGAAGCTTTCTTT. It encodes CASSSETGNTEAFF.

This clone has just one count. The V call is TRBV14, the J call TRBJ2-1; 9 bases are a match to TRBD2. Germline V gene sequence: CDR1 SGHDN, CDR2 FVKESK. There are 12 residues in the CDR3. V lost 3 bases, J lost 12 bases, and 3 bases stayed unmatched. CDR3 in amino acids: CASSHPGLAQFF. The CDR3 DNA reads TGTGCCAGCAGCCACCCGGGACTAGCGCAGTTCTTC. The full variable domain, in which reference TRBV14 and TRBJ2-1 provide the parts outside the CDR3, is EAGVTQFPSHSVIEKGQTVTLRCDPISGHDNLYWYRRVMGKEIKFLLHFVKESKQDESGMPNNRFLAERTGGTYSTLKVQPAELEDSGVYFCASSHPGLAQFFGPGTRLTVL.

This chain links TRBV2 with TRBJ2-3; 8 bases line up with TRBD2. Germline loops: CDR1 SNHLY, CDR2 FYNNEI. This CDR3 comprises 15 residues. The J segment lost 1 base and the V segment lost 6 bases, leaving 6 bases of the junction unmatched. This CDR3 reads CASRRGAGGTDTQYF. CDR3 in DNA: TGTGCCAGCAGGAGAGGAGCGGGAGGCACAGATACGCAGTATTTT.

This chain connects TRBV7-6 to TRBJ2-7; 12 positions agree with TRBD2. Germline loops: CDR1 SGHVS, CDR2 FNYEAQ. This CDR3 has 16 amino acids. J gave up 6 bases and V 6 bases, and 12 bases lay outside the gene matches. CDR3 bases: TGTGCCAGCAGTCTAACCCCACTAGCGGGAGGTTCCGAGCAGTACTTC. Translating gives CASSLTPLAGGSEQYF.

For the CDR3, the DNA is TGTGCCACCGGGGGGGCCCTCGCGAACACCGGGGAGCTGTTTTTT. Its protein product is CATGGALANTGELFF. V and J are TRBV24-1 and TRBJ2-2; TRBD2 might be the D (7 bases). This CDR3 contains 15 residues. Germline CDR1 and CDR2: KGHDR and SFDVKD. V lost 9 bases and J lost 0, with 13 bases in between.

The CDR3 region has the DNA TGTGCCAGCAGCCCAGGGCCTACCTACAATGAGCAGTTCTTC. Protein: CASSPGPTYNEQFF. The chain uses TRBV11-2 and TRBJ2-1; possibly TRBD1 for D (5 bases). Trimming shortened V by 5 bases and J by 2 bases, and 10 bases separated the two germline ends. CDR3 length: 14 amino acids. Germline V gene data show CDR1 as SGHAT and CDR2 as FQNNGV.

The chain carries TRBV10-2 and TRBJ2-7; TRBD2 matches at 13 bases. The germline V gene has CDR1 WSHSY and CDR2 SAAADI. This CDR3 is 15 amino acids long. V was clipped by 6 bases and J by 7 bases; unmatched bases: 9. As DNA, the CDR3 is TGCGCCAGCAGAAAAGGACTAGCGGGAGTGGATGAGCAGTACTTC. It specifies CASRKGLAGVDEQYF.

The rearrangement uses TRBV25-1 and TRBJ2-6, with D perhaps matching TRBD2 (7 bases). CDR1 and CDR2 from the germline V gene are MGHDK and SYGVNS. The CDR3 consists of 15 residues. V was trimmed by 7 bases and J by 4 bases, leaving 14 bases between them. The CDR3 DNA follows: TGTGCCAGCACCGAGGGGGGGGCCGGGGCCAACGTCCTGACTTTC. This codes for CASTEGGAGANVLTF.

The CDR3 DNA is TGTGCCAGCAGTGTAGGACTAGTATGGTTCACCGGGGAGCTGTTTTTT. Translation gives CASSVGLVWFTGELFF. The chain links TRBV6-4 to TRBJ2-2, with TRBD2 matching 7 bases. CDR1 and CDR2 from the germline V gene are MRHNA and SNTAGT. The V and J ends lost 4 bases and 4 bases, in that order; junction bases with no gene match: 9. CDR3 length equals 16 residues.

This clone was detected once. This chain joins TRBV6-6 and TRBJ2-1, with D possibly TRBD2 on 5 matching bases. The CDR3 has 17 amino acids. V was cut by 5 bases and J by 0 bases, with 17 bases left in between. The germline CDR1 and CDR2 sequences are MNHNY and SVGAGI (reference sequence). CDR3 protein: CASSRPSTGYSYNEQFF. In nucleotides, the CDR3 is TGTGCCAGCAGTCGCCCTTCCACGGGATACTCCTACAATGAGCAGTTCTTC.

The chain combines TRBV11-2 with TRBJ2-7; D is ambiguous. The CDR3 spans 12 residues. V lost 4 bases and J 6 bases, leaving 10 bases between the germline ends. Looked up from germline, CDR1 is SGHAT and CDR2 is FQNNGV. DNA for the CDR3: TGTGCCAGCAGCTCCCAATACGGCGAGCAGTACTTC. Amino acid sequence: CASSSQYGEQYF.

The chain is built from TRBV4-1 and TRBJ2-7, with D perhaps matching TRBD1 (5 bases). Per germline, CDR1 MGHRA and CDR2 YSYEKL. The CDR3 runs to 14 residues. The germline V and J ends were trimmed by 1 base and 5 bases, with 12 bases remaining between them. This CDR3 reads CASSQASRAHEQYF. CDR3 DNA sequence: TGCGCCAGCAGCCAAGCCTCCAGGGCTCACGAGCAGTACTTC.

In its sample, this clone was seen a few times. The chain is built from TRBV7-8 and TRBJ2-7; D is possibly TRBD2 (5 bases). CDR1 SGHVS and CDR2 FQNEAQ come from the germline V gene. Trimming took 4 bases from V and 8 from J, leaving 15 bases between them. The CDR3 totals 13 residues. CDR3 in DNA: TGTGCCAGCAGCTCAAGTAGAGAGGGAAAGCAGTACTTC. It specifies CASSSSREGKQYF. Together with reference TRBV7-8 and TRBJ2-7, the CDR3 gives the full variable domain: GAGVSQSPRYKVAKRGQDVALRCDPISGHVSLFWYQQALGQGPEFLTYFQNEAQLDKSGLPSDRFFAERPEGSVSTLKIQRTQQEDSAVYLCASSSSREGKQYFGPGTRLTVT.

J is TRBJ1-4 and V is TRBV29-1, with TRBD1 as a possible D gene (6 bases). This CDR3 comprises 11 residues. Trimming left V 4 bases short and J 12 bases short, with 12 bases between. Looked up from germline, CDR1 is SQVTM and CDR2 is ANQGSEA. In nucleotides, the CDR3 is TGCAGCGTTGGCCAGGGACACCAACTGTTTTTT. Translated: CSVGQGHQLFF.

This chain links TRBV6-1 with TRBJ2-7; possibly TRBD2 for D (6 bases). V lost 2 bases and J 6 bases, leaving 14 bases between the germline ends. This CDR3 is 14 amino acids long. Germline assignment: CDR1 MNHNS and CDR2 SASEGT. For the CDR3, the DNA is TGTGCCAGCAGTGAATACTCGGGACTTGGCGAGCAGTACTTC. It yields the protein CASSEYSGLGEQYF.

The chain uses TRBV11-2 and TRBJ1-1; TRBD1 is a possible D gene (6 bases). The CDR3 consists of 14 residues. The V end was cut by 4 bases, the J end by 3 bases, with 12 bases between. Germline V gene lookup returns CDR1 SGHAT and CDR2 FQNNGV. CDR3 amino acids: CASSSGGLYTEAFF. The CDR3 nucleotides are TGTGCCAGCAGCTCCGGGGGGCTGTACACTGAAGCTTTCTTT.

The table lists this clone with a count of one. The chain combines TRBV3-1 (or the pseudogene TRBV3-2) with TRBJ1-3; D perhaps matches TRBD1 (6 bases). CDR1 is LGHDT and CDR2 is YNNKEL in the germline V gene (reference sequence). This CDR3 region has 13 residues. V was cut by 6 bases and J by 4 bases, with 10 bases left in between. The CDR3 sequence is CASRQGGGNTIYF. The CDR3 nucleotides are TGTGCCAGCAGACAGGGAGGGGGAAACACCATATATTTT.

This clone was detected only once. The chain has TRBV4-1 and TRBJ2-7; no definite D call. V was shortened by 1 base and J by 6 bases, with 10 bases between the two germline ends. The germline gives CDR1 MGHRA, CDR2 YSYEKL. The CDR3 is 13 amino acids. Here the CDR3 reads CASSQGPTREQYF. DNA of the CDR3: TGCGCCAGCAGCCAAGGCCCGACACGCGAGCAGTACTTC.

This clone was observed a handful of times. V and J are TRBV18 and TRBJ2-5, with D possibly TRBD2 on 6 matching bases. Germline CDR1 is KGHSH and CDR2 is LQKENI. CDR3 length equals 16 residues. V lost 6 bases and J 4 bases, leaving 21 bases between the germline ends. The CDR3 nucleotides read TGTGCCAGCTCCACGACGGACGGGAGTGGGGGAGAGACCCAGTACTTC. Translation gives CASSTTDGSGGETQYF.

J is TRBJ2-7 and V is TRBV2, with a tentative D call TRBD2 (6 bases). Germline CDR1 reads SNHLY; CDR2 reads FYNNEI. V was trimmed by 7 bases and J by 7 bases, leaving 8 bases between them. CDR3 length: 10 residues. The CDR3 nucleotides read TGTGCCAGCAATGGGGGGGAGCAGTACTTC. Its translation: CASNGGEQYF. Variable domain in full (rest from reference TRBV2 and TRBJ2-7): EPEVTQTPSHQVTQMGQEVILRCVPISNHLYFYWYRQILGQKVEFLVSFYNNEISEKSEIFDDQFSVERPDGSNFTLKIRSTKLEDSAMYFCASNGGEQYFGPGTRLTVT.

The chain recombines TRBV6-5 with TRBJ1-4; D may be TRBD1 (6 bases). Trimming shortened V by 4 bases and J by 3 bases, and 9 bases separated the two germline ends. The V gene's germline CDR1 is MNHEY and CDR2 SVGAGI. The CDR3 length is 14 residues. The CDR3 coding sequence is TGTGCCAGCAGTTTCAGGGGTCCTAATGAAAAACTGTTTTTT. This codes for CASSFRGPNEKLFF.